This TCR beta chain was recorded in a study of neurological immune-mediated disorders. The germline V and J ends were trimmed by 0 bases and 0 bases, with 7 bases remaining between them. The CDR3 is 15 residues long. In germline, CDR1 is SGDLS, CDR2 YYNGEE. TCRdb itself ran the 5' RACE reads through MiXCR, one entry per CDR3 protein. This sample has fewer than 11,000 distinct CDR3 sequences, with roughly 21% found just once. The sample holds many counts of this clonotype. This clonotype was obtained from a woman aged 55-75 years with HTLV-1-associated myelopathy (HAM/TSP). Sequencing input: CD8+ T cells from blood. The chain links TRBV9 to TRBJ1-3, with D hard to call. The CDR3 DNA sequence: TGTGCCAGCAGCGTAGGGGAGAGCTCTGGAAACACCATATATTTT. Protein product: CASSVGESSGNTIYF.